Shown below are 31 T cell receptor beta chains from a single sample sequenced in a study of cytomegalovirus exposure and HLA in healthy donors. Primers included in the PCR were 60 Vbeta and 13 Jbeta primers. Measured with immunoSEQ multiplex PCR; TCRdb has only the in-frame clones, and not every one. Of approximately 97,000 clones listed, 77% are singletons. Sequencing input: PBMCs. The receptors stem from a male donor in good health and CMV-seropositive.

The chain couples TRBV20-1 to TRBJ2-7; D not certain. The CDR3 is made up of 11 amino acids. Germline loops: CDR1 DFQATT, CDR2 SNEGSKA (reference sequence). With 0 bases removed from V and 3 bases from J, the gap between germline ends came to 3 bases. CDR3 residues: CSARDHYEQYF. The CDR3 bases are TGCAGTGCTAGAGACCACTACGAGCAGTACTTC.

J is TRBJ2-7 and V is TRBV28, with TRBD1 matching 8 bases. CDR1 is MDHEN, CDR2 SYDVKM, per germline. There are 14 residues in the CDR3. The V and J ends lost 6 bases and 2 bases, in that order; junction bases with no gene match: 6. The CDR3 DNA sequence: TGTGCCAGCAGAGGGACAGGCCAGGCCTACGAGCAGTACTTC. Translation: CASRGTGQAYEQYF.

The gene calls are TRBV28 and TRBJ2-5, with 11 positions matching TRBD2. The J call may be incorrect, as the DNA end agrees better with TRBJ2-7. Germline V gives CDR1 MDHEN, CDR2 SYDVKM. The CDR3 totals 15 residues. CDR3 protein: CASSPGTSGTYEQYF. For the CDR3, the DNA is TGTGCCAGCAGTCCTGGGACTAGCGGAACCTACGAGCAGTACTTC.

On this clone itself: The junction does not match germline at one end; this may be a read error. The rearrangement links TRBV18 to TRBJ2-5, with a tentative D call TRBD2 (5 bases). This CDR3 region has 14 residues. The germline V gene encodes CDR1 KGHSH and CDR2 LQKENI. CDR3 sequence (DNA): TGTGCCAGCTCCGAGGGCCTGACCCAAGGGACCCAGTACTTC. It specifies CASSEGLTQGTQYF.

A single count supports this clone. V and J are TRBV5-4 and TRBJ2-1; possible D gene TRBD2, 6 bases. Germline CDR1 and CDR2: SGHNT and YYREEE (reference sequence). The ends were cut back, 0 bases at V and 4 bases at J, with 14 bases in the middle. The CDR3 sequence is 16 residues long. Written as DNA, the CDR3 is TGTGCCAGCAGCTTGGGTGGAGGGGCGATATACAATGAGCAGTTCTTC. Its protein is CASSLGGGAIYNEQFF.

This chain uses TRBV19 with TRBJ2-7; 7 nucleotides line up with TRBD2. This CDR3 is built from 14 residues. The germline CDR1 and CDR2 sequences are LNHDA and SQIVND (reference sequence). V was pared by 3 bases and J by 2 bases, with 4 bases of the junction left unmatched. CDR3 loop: CASSMAGRAYEQYF. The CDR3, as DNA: TGTGCCAGTAGTATGGCAGGGAGGGCCTACGAGCAGTACTTC.

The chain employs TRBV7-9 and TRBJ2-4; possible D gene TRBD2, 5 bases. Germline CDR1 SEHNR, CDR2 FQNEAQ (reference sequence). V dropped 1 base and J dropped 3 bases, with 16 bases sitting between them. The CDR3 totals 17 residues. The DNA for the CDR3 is TGTGCCAGCAGCTTAGTCACGGGGAGTTCAGTCAAAAACATTCAGTACTTC. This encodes CASSLVTGSSVKNIQYF.

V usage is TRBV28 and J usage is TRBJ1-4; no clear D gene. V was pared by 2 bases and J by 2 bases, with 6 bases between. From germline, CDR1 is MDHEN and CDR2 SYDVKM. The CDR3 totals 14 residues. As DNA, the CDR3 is TGTGCCAGCAGTTTAGGAGGGACTAATGAAAAACTGTTTTTT. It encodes CASSLGGTNEKLFF.

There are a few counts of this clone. DNA of the CDR3: TGTGCCAGCCAAAGAGTAGGCGGTAAGATGGAGACCCAGTACTTC. Its protein is CASQRVGGKMETQYF. The chain is built from TRBV11-2 and TRBJ2-5, with D hard to call. Germline loops: CDR1 SGHAT, CDR2 FQNNGV. Trimming stripped 8 bases from V and 5 bases from J, with 21 bases between. This CDR3 has 15 amino acids. Drawing the rest from reference TRBV11-2 and TRBJ2-5, the complete variable domain is EAGVAQSPRYKIIEKRQSVAFWCNPISGHATLYWYQQILGQGPKLLIQFQNNGVVDDSQLPKDRFSAERLKGVDSTLKIQPAKLEDSAVYLCASQRVGGKMETQYFGPGTRLLVL.

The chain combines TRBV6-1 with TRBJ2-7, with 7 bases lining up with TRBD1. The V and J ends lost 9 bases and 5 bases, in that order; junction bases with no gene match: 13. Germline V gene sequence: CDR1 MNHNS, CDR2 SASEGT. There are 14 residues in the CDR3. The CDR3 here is CASLWTGRVHEQYF. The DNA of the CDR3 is TGTGCCAGTTTATGGACAGGTAGGGTCCACGAGCAGTACTTC.

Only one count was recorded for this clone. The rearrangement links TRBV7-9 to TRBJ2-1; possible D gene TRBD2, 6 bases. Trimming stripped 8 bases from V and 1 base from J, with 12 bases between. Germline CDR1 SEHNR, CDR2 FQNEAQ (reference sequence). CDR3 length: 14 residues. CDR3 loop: CASRPGGSYNEQFF. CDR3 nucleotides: TGTGCCAGCCGTCCCGGGGGATCCTACAATGAGCAGTTCTTC.

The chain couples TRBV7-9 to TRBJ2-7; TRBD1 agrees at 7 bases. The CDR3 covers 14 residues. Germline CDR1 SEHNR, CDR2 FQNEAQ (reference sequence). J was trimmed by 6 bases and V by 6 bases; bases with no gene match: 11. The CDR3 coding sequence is TGTGCCAGCAGTTCAGGGGGAATAGGGGGCGAGCAGTACTTC. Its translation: CASSSGGIGGEQYF. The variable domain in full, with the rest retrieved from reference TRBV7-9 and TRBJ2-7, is DTGVSQNPRHKITKRGQNVTFRCDPISEHNRLYWYRQTLGQGPEFLTYFQNEAQLEKSRLLSDRFSAERPKGSFSTLEIQRTEQGDSAMYLCASSSGGIGGEQYFGPGTRLTVT.

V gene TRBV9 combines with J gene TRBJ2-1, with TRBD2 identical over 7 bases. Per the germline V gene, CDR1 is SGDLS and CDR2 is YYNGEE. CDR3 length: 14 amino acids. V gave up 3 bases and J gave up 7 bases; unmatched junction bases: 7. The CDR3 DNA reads TGTGCCAGCAGCGCTTCCGGGGGGAGTAATGAGCAGTTCTTC. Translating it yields CASSASGGSNEQFF. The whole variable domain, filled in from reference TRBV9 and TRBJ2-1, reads DSGVTQTPKHLITATGQRVTLRCSPRSGDLSVYWYQQSLDQGLQFLIQYYNGEERAKGNILERFSAQQFPDLHSELNLSSLELGDSALYFCASSASGGSNEQFFGPGTRLTVL.

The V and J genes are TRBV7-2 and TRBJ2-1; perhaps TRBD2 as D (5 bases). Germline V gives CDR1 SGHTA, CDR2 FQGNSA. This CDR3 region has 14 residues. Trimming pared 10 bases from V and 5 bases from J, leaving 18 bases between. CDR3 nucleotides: TGTGCCATCCTGTTAAGGCGGGCCGACAATGAGCAGTTCTTC. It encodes CAILLRRADNEQFF.

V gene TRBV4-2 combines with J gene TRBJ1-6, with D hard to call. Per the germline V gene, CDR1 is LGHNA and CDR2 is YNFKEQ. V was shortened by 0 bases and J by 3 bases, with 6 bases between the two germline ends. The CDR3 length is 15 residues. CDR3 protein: CASSQDASYNSPLHF. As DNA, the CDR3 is TGTGCCAGCAGCCAAGATGCCAGCTATAATTCACCCCTCCACTTT.

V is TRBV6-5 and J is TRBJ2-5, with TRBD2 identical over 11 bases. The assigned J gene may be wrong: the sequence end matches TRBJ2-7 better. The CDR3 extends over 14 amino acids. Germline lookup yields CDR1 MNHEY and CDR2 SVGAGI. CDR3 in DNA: TGTGCCAGCAGTGTAGGGACTAGCGGATACGAGCAGTACTTC. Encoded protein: CASSVGTSGYEQYF.

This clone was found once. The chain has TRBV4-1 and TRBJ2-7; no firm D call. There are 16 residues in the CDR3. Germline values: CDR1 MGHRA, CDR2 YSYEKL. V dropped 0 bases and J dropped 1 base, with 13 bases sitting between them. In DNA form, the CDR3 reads TGCGCCAGCAGCCAAGAACGGGTAGGTGCTTCCTACGAGCAGTACTTC. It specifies CASSQERVGASYEQYF.

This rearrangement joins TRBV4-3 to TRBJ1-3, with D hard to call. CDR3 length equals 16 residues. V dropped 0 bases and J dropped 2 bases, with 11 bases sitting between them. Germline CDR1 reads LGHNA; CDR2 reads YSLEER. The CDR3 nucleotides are TGCGCCAGCAGCCAAGATGTCGGGGAGGCTGGAAACACCATATATTTT. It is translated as CASSQDVGEAGNTIYF.

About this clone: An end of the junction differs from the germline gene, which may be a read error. CDR3 residues: CASGTGASGANGLTF. The CDR3 nucleotides read TGTGCCAGCGGAACAGGAGCCTCTGGGGCCAACGGCCTGACTTTC. J is TRBJ2-6 and V is TRBV5-4; tentatively, D is TRBD1 (5 bases). The CDR3 covers 15 residues. CDR1 is SGHNT and CDR2 is YYREEE in the germline V gene (reference sequence).

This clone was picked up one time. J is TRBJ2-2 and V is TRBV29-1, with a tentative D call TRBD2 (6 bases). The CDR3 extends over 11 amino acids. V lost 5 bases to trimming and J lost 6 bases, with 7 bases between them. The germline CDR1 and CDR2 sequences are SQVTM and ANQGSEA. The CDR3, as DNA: TGCAGCGTTTGGGGGGCCGGGGAGCTGTTTTTT. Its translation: CSVWGAGELFF.

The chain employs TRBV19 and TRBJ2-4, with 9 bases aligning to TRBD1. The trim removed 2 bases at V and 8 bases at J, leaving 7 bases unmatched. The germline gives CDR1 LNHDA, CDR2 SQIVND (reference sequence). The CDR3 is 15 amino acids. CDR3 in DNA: TGTGCCAGTAGTATAAGACAGGGGGTGATGGACATTCAGTACTTC. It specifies CASSIRQGVMDIQYF.

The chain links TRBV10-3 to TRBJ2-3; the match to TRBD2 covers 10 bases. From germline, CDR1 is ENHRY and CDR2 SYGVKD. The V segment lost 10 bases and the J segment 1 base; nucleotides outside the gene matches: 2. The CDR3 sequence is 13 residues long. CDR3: CATGLAGTDTQYF. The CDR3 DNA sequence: TGTGCCACAGGACTAGCGGGCACAGATACGCAGTATTTT.

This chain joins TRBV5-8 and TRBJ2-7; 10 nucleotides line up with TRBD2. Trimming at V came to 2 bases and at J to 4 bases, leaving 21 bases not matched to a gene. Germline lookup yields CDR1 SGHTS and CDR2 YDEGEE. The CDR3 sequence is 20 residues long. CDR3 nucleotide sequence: TGTGCCAGCAGCTTCGGGGTCGTTCGGGGATCCGGGACTAGCGATTACGAGCAGTACTTC. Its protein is CASSFGVVRGSGTSDYEQYF. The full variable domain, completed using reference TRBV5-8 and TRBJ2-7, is EAGVTQSPTHLIKTRGQQATLRCSPISGHTSVYWYQQALGLGLQFLLWYDEGEERNRGNFPPRFSGRQFPNYSSELNVNALELEDSALYLCASSFGVVRGSGTSDYEQYFGPGTRLTVT.

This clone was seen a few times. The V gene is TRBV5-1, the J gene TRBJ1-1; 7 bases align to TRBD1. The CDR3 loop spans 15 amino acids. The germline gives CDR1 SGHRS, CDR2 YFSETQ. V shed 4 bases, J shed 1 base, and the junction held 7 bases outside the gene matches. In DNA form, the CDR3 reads TGCGCCAGCAGCATAAGGGACAGCACGAACACTGAAGCTTTCTTT. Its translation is CASSIRDSTNTEAFF. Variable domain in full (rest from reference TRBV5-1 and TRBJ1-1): KAGVTQTPRYLIKTRGQQVTLSCSPISGHRSVSWYQQTPGQGLQFLFEYFSETQRNKGNFPGRFSGRQFSNSRSEMNVSTLELGDSALYLCASSIRDSTNTEAFFGQGTRLTVV.

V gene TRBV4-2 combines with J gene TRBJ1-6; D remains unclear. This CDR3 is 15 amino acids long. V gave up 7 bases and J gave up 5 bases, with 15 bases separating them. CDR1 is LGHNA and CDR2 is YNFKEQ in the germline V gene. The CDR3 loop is CASNPEADNNSPLHF. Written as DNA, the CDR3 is TGTGCCAGCAACCCCGAGGCGGATAATAATTCACCCCTCCACTTT.

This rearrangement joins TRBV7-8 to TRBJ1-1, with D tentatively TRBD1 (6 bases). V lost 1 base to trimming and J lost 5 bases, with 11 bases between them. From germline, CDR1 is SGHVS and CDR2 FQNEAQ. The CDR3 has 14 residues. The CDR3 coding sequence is TGTGCCAGCAGCTTAGTCGGGGGGCATACTGAAGCTTTCTTT. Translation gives CASSLVGGHTEAFF.

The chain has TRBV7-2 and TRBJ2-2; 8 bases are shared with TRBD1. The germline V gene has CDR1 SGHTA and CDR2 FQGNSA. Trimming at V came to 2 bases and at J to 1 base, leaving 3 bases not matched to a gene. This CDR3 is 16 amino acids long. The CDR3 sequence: CASSLLGTGNTGELFF. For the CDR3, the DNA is TGTGCCAGCAGCTTACTCGGGACAGGGAACACCGGGGAGCTGTTTTTT.

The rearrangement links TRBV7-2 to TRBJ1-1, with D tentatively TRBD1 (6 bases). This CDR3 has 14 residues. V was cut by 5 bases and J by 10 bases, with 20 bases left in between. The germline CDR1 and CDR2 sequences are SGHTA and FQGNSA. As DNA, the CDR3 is TGTGCCAGCAGCCCTAGCGGGGCAGGGGCTCGAGCTTTCTTT. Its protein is CASSPSGAGARAFF.

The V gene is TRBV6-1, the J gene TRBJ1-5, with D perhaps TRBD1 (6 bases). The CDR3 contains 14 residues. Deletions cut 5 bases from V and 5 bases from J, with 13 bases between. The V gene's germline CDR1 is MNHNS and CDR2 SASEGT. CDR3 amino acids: CASSRDKAYQPQHF. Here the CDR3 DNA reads TGTGCCAGCAGTCGGGACAAGGCCTATCAGCCCCAGCATTTT.

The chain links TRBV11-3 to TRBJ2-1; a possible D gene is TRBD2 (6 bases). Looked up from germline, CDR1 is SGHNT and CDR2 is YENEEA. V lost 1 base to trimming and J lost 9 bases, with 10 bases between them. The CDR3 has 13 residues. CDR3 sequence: CASSLAGEGEQFF. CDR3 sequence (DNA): TGTGCCAGCAGCTTAGCGGGAGAAGGTGAGCAGTTCTTC.

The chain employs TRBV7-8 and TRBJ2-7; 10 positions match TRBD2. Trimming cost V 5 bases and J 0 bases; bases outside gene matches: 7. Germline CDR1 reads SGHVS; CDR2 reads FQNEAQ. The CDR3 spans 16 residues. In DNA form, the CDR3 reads TGTGCCAGCAGCAAACTAGCGGGGATGAGCTCCTACGAGCAGTACTTC. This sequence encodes CASSKLAGMSSYEQYF. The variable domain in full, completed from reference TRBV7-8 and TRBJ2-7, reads GAGVSQSPRYKVAKRGQDVALRCDPISGHVSLFWYQQALGQGPEFLTYFQNEAQLDKSGLPSDRFFAERPEGSVSTLKIQRTQQEDSAVYLCASSKLAGMSSYEQYFGPGTRLTVT.